One and the same sample provided the 7 T cell receptor beta chains below, sequenced in a study of cytomegalovirus exposure and HLA in healthy donors. The table came from immunoSEQ multiplex PCR; TCRdb's copy has only in-frame clones and leaves some out. The sample holds about 270,000 clones; around 85% are singletons and the top ten take less than 1.2%. Specimen: PBMCs. These receptors all stem from a woman aged 18-35 years in good health and CMV-seronegative.

The V and J genes are TRBV5-1 and TRBJ2-2, with D perhaps matching TRBD1 (6 bases). This CDR3 has 15 amino acids. Germline CDR1 SGHRS, CDR2 YFSETQ. Trimming removed 4 bases at V and 4 bases at J, with 14 bases between. The CDR3 is CASSPTGLSTGELFF. In DNA, the CDR3 is TGCGCCAGCAGCCCCACAGGGTTAAGCACCGGGGAGCTGTTTTTT.

The J gene is TRBJ2-5, the V gene TRBV6-5, with D possibly matching TRBD1 (6 bases). Per the germline V gene, CDR1 is MNHEY and CDR2 is SVGAGI. CDR3 length: 15 residues. V gave up 2 bases and J gave up 0 bases, with 10 bases separating them. The CDR3 DNA reads as TGTGCCAGCAGTTACGCGGCAGGGGACCAAGAGACCCAGTACTTC. Its protein product is CASSYAAGDQETQYF.

The J gene is TRBJ2-7, the V gene TRBV28; the D is unclear. The CDR3 has 15 residues. Between the trimmed V and J ends, which lost 4 bases and 0 bases, there was a span of 13 bases. Germline values: CDR1 MDHEN, CDR2 SYDVKM. The CDR3 bases are TGTGCCAGCAGTTATTCCATCCCGGGCTCCTACGAGCAGTACTTC. This sequence encodes CASSYSIPGSYEQYF.

The chain is built from TRBV6-5 and TRBJ2-1; 7 positions agree with TRBD1. V lost 2 bases, J lost 2 bases, and 6 bases stayed unmatched. CDR3 length equals 16 residues. Germline assignment: CDR1 MNHEY and CDR2 SVGAGI. CDR3 residues: CASSYDGQATYNEQFF. The CDR3 nucleotides are TGTGCCAGCAGTTACGATGGACAGGCGACCTACAATGAGCAGTTCTTC.

The J gene is TRBJ1-5, the V gene TRBV10-2; D possibly corresponds to TRBD1 (5 bases). There are 15 residues in the CDR3. The V end was cut by 3 bases, the J end by 1 base, with 10 bases between. Per germline, CDR1 WSHSY and CDR2 SAAADI. CDR3 in amino acids: CASSDWQGSNQPQHF. The CDR3 coding sequence is TGCGCCAGCAGTGATTGGCAGGGAAGCAATCAGCCCCAGCATTTT.

The chain has TRBV27 and TRBJ2-7; 7 nucleotides line up with TRBD1. This CDR3 comprises 14 residues. The V gene end was trimmed by 5 bases and the J gene end by 5 bases; junction bases not matched to a gene: 9. Germline-derived CDR1 and CDR2 are MNHEY and SMNVEV (reference sequence). In DNA form, the CDR3 reads TGTGCCAGCAGTAGGACAGGACCCATACACGAGCAGTACTTC. Its protein product is CASSRTGPIHEQYF.

The chain couples TRBV2 to TRBJ1-2; tentatively, D is TRBD1 (6 bases). Germline CDR1 and CDR2: SNHLY and FYNNEI. The CDR3 contains 14 residues. The ends were cut back, 6 bases at V and 2 bases at J, with 13 bases in the middle. The chain's CDR3 is CASRFDRWNYGYTF. The DNA of the CDR3 is TGTGCCAGCAGGTTCGACAGGTGGAACTATGGCTACACCTTC.